These 13 T cell receptor beta chains share one sample of origin, sequenced in a study of CD8 T cells in ankylosing spondylitis. TCRdb re-called the 5' RACE reads through MiXCR, storing one row per CDR3 protein. The sample lists about 360,000 distinct CDR3 sequences; approximately 20% were seen once. The sample was blood, either unsorted or a sorted T cell fraction (not recorded which). Source of these receptors: a male donor with ankylosing spondylitis or in good health (not recorded which).

The chain is built from TRBV10-2 and TRBJ2-7; 7 nucleotides align to TRBD2. The germline V gene encodes CDR1 WSHSY and CDR2 SAAADI. V lost 6 bases to trimming and J lost 5 bases; unmatched junction nucleotides: 13. CDR3 length: 15 residues. The CDR3 DNA sequence: TGCGCCAGCAGAATTAGCGGGTCCCCTGGTGACGAGCAGTACTTC. This translates into CASRISGSPGDEQYF.

This clonotype was counted at least ten times. This chain joins TRBV12-3 or TRBV12-4 and TRBJ2-5; D gene ambiguous. V gave up 5 bases and J gave up 10 bases, with 26 bases separating them. CDR3 length: 16 residues. CDR3 DNA sequence: TGTGCCAGCAGTGACCTTACGGTGGGATCTGGATGGGGCCAGTACTTC. Translation gives CASSDLTVGSGWGQYF.

This clonotype was seen more than once but under ten times. The gene calls are TRBV4-1 and TRBJ2-5, with 11 bases matching TRBD2. The CDR3 loop spans 17 amino acids. The J segment lost 5 bases and the V segment lost 1 base, leaving 9 bases of the junction unmatched. The germline CDR1 and CDR2 sequences are MGHRA and YSYEKL. The CDR3 nucleotides read TGCGCCAGCAGCCAAGGGTTGGTAGCGGGGGGGCCGGAGACCCAGTACTTC. Amino acids: CASSQGLVAGGPETQYF.

This clonotype was picked up a small number of times. This chain uses TRBV20-1 with TRBJ1-1; D unclear. The CDR3 is 13 residues long. V dropped 0 bases and J dropped 1 base, with 6 bases sitting between them. In germline, CDR1 is DFQATT, CDR2 SNEGSKA (reference sequence). CDR3 sequence: CSAREWANTEAFF. CDR3 coding DNA: TGCAGTGCTAGAGAGTGGGCGAACACTGAAGCTTTCTTT.

This clonotype was found a few times. The J gene is TRBJ1-1, the V gene TRBV12-3 or TRBV12-4; D gene unclear. The CDR3 runs 13 residues. Trimming cost V 4 bases and J 2 bases, with 8 bases left between them. CDR3 DNA sequence: TGTGCCAGCAGTTGGGTCTTTAACACTGAAGCTTTCTTT. Residues: CASSWVFNTEAFF.

The chain joins TRBV7-8 to TRBJ2-5; D remains ambiguous. Germline CDR1 SGHVS, CDR2 FQNEAQ. Trimming cost V 1 base and J 5 bases, with 11 bases left between them. CDR3 length: 14 residues. The CDR3 here is CASSLGYELETQYF. The CDR3 DNA reads as TGTGCCAGCAGCTTAGGGTACGAATTGGAGACCCAGTACTTC.

This chain uses TRBV3-1 with TRBJ1-2, with 7 bases identical to TRBD1. The junction had 4 bases not matched to a gene; V was cut back by 4 bases and J by 2 bases. CDR1 LGHDT and CDR2 YNNKEL come from the germline V gene (reference sequence). The CDR3 sequence is 14 residues long. As DNA, the CDR3 is TGTGCCAGCAGCCCGACAGGGTCGAACTATGGCTACACCTTC. This encodes CASSPTGSNYGYTF.

This clonotype was counted between two and nine times. This chain joins TRBV29-1 and TRBJ2-1; either TRBD1 or TRBD2 may supply D (5 bases each). V gave up 4 bases and J gave up 5 bases, with 12 bases separating them. The CDR3 is 13 amino acids. Germline V gives CDR1 SQVTM, CDR2 ANQGSEA. CDR3 in amino acids: CSVVPGPNNEQFF. The CDR3 coding sequence is TGCAGCGTTGTCCCGGGGCCCAACAATGAGCAGTTCTTC.

The V and J genes are TRBV10-3 and TRBJ2-5; weak D call: TRBD2 (6 bases). Trimming took 1 base from V and 1 from J, leaving 13 bases between them. This CDR3 region has 16 residues. Germline CDR1 is ENHRY and CDR2 is SYGVKD. In nucleotides, the CDR3 is TGTGCCATCAGTGAGTGGGCAGACGGGGGCCAAGAGACCCAGTACTTC. Amino acids: CAISEWADGGQETQYF.

CDR3 in amino acids: CASSIGLAYEQYF. CDR3 nucleotides: TGTGCCAGCAGCATCGGACTAGCCTACGAGCAGTACTTC. The J gene is TRBJ2-7, the V gene TRBV27, with 7 nucleotides matching TRBD2. Looked up from germline, CDR1 is MNHEY and CDR2 is SMNVEV (reference sequence). V shed 6 bases, J shed 2 bases, and the junction held 4 bases outside the gene matches. The CDR3 is made up of 13 amino acids.

The rearrangement joins TRBV4-1 to TRBJ2-2; unclear D gene. Per the germline V gene, CDR1 is MGHRA and CDR2 is YSYEKL. The CDR3 is 12 amino acids. V was clipped by 4 bases and J by 6 bases, with 6 bases between them. The CDR3 DNA is TGCGCCAGCAGCCCTCGTCCCGGGGAGCTGTTTTTT. Protein product: CASSPRPGELFF.

This clonotype was counted a few times. The chain has TRBV3-1 and TRBJ2-1; no clear D gene. The V gene's germline CDR1 is LGHDT and CDR2 YNNKEL (reference sequence). V was cut by 4 bases and J by 6 bases, with 13 bases left in between. The CDR3 runs to 14 residues. This CDR3 is CASSPASPINEQFF. The CDR3 DNA follows: TGTGCCAGCAGCCCCGCCTCCCCTATCAATGAGCAGTTCTTC.

This clonotype has at least ten counts. This sequence joins TRBV9 and TRBJ2-2; D remains unclear. Trimming stripped 3 bases from V and 5 bases from J, with 5 bases between. This CDR3 is 12 amino acids long. Per germline, CDR1 SGDLS and CDR2 YYNGEE. The CDR3 coding sequence is TGTGCCAGCAGCGCCAGTACCGGGGAGCTGTTTTTT. Residues: CASSASTGELFF.